The source of this T cell receptor beta chain is a study of cytomegalovirus exposure and HLA in healthy donors. The CDR3 has 16 residues. V dropped 5 bases and J dropped 5; count of bases not matched to a gene: 10. Germline loops: CDR1 LNHDA, CDR2 SQIVND (reference sequence). This PCR relied on a set of 60 Vbeta primers and 13 Jbeta primers. Sequenced by immunoSEQ multiplex PCR; TCRdb stores in-frame clones only, minus some. This sample carries approximately 44,000 clones, 87% of them seen once, and the ten largest clones take about 8%. The J gene is TRBJ2-2, the V gene TRBV19; 8 bases line up with TRBD2. The TCR comes from a woman aged 40 to 50 in good health and CMV-seropositive. The sequenced material came from PBMCs. CDR3 in DNA: TGTGCCAGTAGTCCCCCTCAAGGGACTAGTACCGGGGAGCTGTTTTTT. Protein: CASSPPQGTSTGELFF.